A selection of T cell receptor beta chains follows, all from one sample in a study of cytomegalovirus exposure and HLA in healthy donors. Sequenced by immunoSEQ multiplex PCR; TCRdb stores in-frame clones only, minus some. The sample has approximately 75,000 clones, roughly 88% seen once. The sequenced sample consisted of PBMCs. The source is a man in his sixties or seventies in good health and CMV-seropositive. Each CDR3 is given with its conserved first and last residue. A D gene is named only where the DNA matches it firmly. Size tells how often a clone was seen (once, few, many) or the class of an expanded clone, and some rows leave it out.

D	size	V	J	CDR3	DNA
TRBD2	-	TRBV4-3	TRBJ2-3	CASSQEVAGGPSTDTQYF	TGCGCCAGCAGCCAAGAGGTAGCGGGGGGCCCATCCACAGATACGCAGTATTTT
TRBD2	once	TRBV5-1	TRBJ2-7	CASSPPGLAASYEQYF	TGCGCCAGCAGCCCCCCAGGGCTAGCGGCCTCCTACGAGCAGTACTTC
-	-	TRBV11-2	TRBJ1-1	CASSYDRNTEAFF	TGTGCCAGCAGCTACGACAGAAACACTGAAGCTTTCTTT
TRBD1	once	TRBV19	TRBJ2-3	CASNTGGSTDTQYF	TGTGCCAGTAACACAGGGGGCTCGACAGATACGCAGTATTTT
-	-	TRBV5-6	TRBJ1-2	CASSLAGYGYTF	TGTGCCAGCAGCTTGGCGGGCTATGGCTACACCTTC
TRBD2	-	TRBV15	TRBJ2-5	CATSGGGVGETQYF	TGTGCCACCAGCGGCGGGGGGGTCGGGGAGACCCAGTACTTC
-	-	TRBV9	TRBJ2-2	CASSVTTRFTGELFF	TGTGCCAGCAGCGTGACTACCAGGTTCACCGGGGAGCTGTTTTTT
TRBD1	-	TRBV19	TRBJ1-6	CASSQSGAGGNSPLHF	TGTGCCAGTAGTCAATCAGGGGCAGGGGGGAATTCACCCCTCCACTTT
TRBD2	-	TRBV6-4	TRBJ2-3	CASSPPTSGGRSTDTQYF	TGTGCCAGCAGTCCCCCGACTAGCGGGGGGCGGAGCACAGATACGCAGTATTTT
-	-	TRBV5-4	TRBJ1-2	CASSLGQAPYGYTF	TGTGCCAGCAGCTTGGGACAGGCCCCCTATGGCTACACCTTC
-	-	TRBV4-1	TRBJ1-5	CASSQALSNQPQHF	TGCGCCAGCAGCCAGGCCCTCAGCAATCAGCCCCAGCATTTT
TRBD1	-	TRBV5-1	TRBJ2-7	CASSRTGGPYEQYF	TGCGCCAGCAGCCGGACAGGGGGCCCCTACGAGCAGTACTTC
TRBD1	-	TRBV9	TRBJ2-2	CASSLRGQMNTGELFF	TGTGCCAGCAGCCTCAGGGGACAGATGAACACCGGGGAGCTGTTTTTT
-	once	TRBV5-1	TRBJ2-5	CASSLEQPITQYF	TGCGCCAGCAGCTTGGAACAGCCTATCACCCAGTACTTC
TRBD2	-	TRBV2	TRBJ2-3	CASSPGLAGVDTQYF	TGTGCCAGCAGTCCGGGACTAGCGGGGGTAGATACGCAGTATTTT
-	-	TRBV7-6	TRBJ2-7	CASSLGTSGGGYEQYF	TGTGCCAGCAGCTTAGGCACTTCGGGGGGCGGCTACGAGCAGTACTTC
-	-	TRBV19	TRBJ1-1	CASSRGTLDWTEAFF	TGTGCCAGTAGTAGAGGGACACTGGATTGGACTGAAGCTTTCTTT
TRBD2	-	TRBV30	TRBJ2-1	CAWSLGTSGYNEQFF	TGTGCCTGGAGCCTCGGGACTAGTGGCTACAATGAGCAGTTCTTC
-	-	TRBV7-8	TRBJ2-5	CASSLGSVKETQYF	TGTGCCAGCAGCTTAGGGTCAGTGAAGGAGACCCAGTACTTC
TRBD1	-	TRBV29-1	TRBJ1-2	CSVDWTGIYGYTF	TGCAGCGTTGATTGGACAGGGATCTATGGCTACACCTTC
-	-	TRBV5-1	TRBJ1-3	CASSLQGHSGNTIYF	TGCGCCAGCAGCTTACAGGGTCACTCTGGAAACACCATATATTTT
TRBD1	-	TRBV19	TRBJ2-7	CASSPAGTGFYEQYF	TGTGCCAGTAGCCCTGCCGGGACAGGGTTCTACGAGCAGTACTTC
TRBD1	-	TRBV18	TRBJ1-5	CASSRDRAPQHF	TGTGCCAGCTCCCGGGACAGGGCGCCCCAGCATTTT
TRBD1	-	TRBV29-1	TRBJ1-2	CSVEGQGVNGYTF	TGCAGCGTTGAAGGACAGGGCGTTAATGGCTACACCTTC
-	-	TRBV7-2	TRBJ1-1	CASSVTGNTEAFF	TGTGCCAGCAGCGTTACGGGGAACACTGAAGCTTTCTTT
TRBD2	-	TRBV7-3	TRBJ2-3	CASSTSGGADTQYF	TGTGCCAGCAGCACAAGCGGGGGGGCAGATACGCAGTATTTT
-	-	TRBV29-1	TRBJ2-7	CSPGLPTYEQYF	TGCAGCCCGGGACTCCCAACCTACGAGCAGTACTTC
-	-	TRBV19	TRBJ1-2	CALATENYGYTF	TGTGCCTTAGCAACGGAAAACTATGGCTACACCTTC
-	-	TRBV6-1	TRBJ2-5	CASSEISDYQETQYF	TGTGCCAGCAGTGAAATTAGCGACTACCAAGAGACCCAGTACTTC
-	-	TRBV19	TRBJ1-3	CASSQRNTIYF	TGTGCCAGTAGTCAGCGGAACACCATATATTTT
TRBD1	once	TRBV29-1	TRBJ1-5	CSARTGGNQPQHF	TGCAGCGCACGGACAGGGGGCAATCAGCCCCAGCATTTT
-	-	TRBV27	TRBJ2-5	CAARGGSETQYF	TGTGCCGCAAGGGGGGGGTCAGAGACCCAGTACTTC
-	-	TRBV12-5	TRBJ1-5	CASADGGGNQPQHF	TGTGCTAGTGCCGATGGGGGGGGCAATCAGCCCCAGCATTTT
-	-	TRBV27	TRBJ1-1	CATGGYRDTEAFF	TGTGCCACGGGCGGGTATAGGGACACTGAAGCTTTCTTT
-	-	TRBV4-1	TRBJ1-5	CASSLTPDTRGGNQPQHF	TGCGCCAGCAGCCTTACCCCCGATACCCGGGGAGGCAATCAGCCCCAGCATTTT